The 22 T cell receptor beta chains below all came from one sample that was sequenced in a study of beta chain features in type 1 diabetes. Of the isolated RNA, all was reverse transcribed, and so the sequenced material was expressed TCRB transcripts. Some clones are missing from TCRdb's copy, which holds only in-frame ones; the method was immunoSEQ multiplex PCR. This repertoire shows around 40,000 clones, about 51% found once; its top ten account for roughly 2%. Input material: Tregs from blood. These receptors were taken from a woman aged 18-29 years in good health.

The chain recombines TRBV28 with TRBJ2-7; maybe TRBD2 (5 bases). This CDR3 has 12 amino acids. V lost 2 bases and J lost 9, with 11 bases in between. Germline V gene lookup returns CDR1 MDHEN and CDR2 SYDVKM. DNA for the CDR3: TGTGCCAGCAGTTTAGATGAAGGGAGGCAGTACTTC. As protein: CASSLDEGRQYF.

There are a few counts of this clone. This chain joins TRBV6-6 and TRBJ2-7; 12 bases are shared with TRBD2. Germline V gene lookup returns CDR1 MNHNY and CDR2 SVGAGI (reference sequence). The length of the CDR3 is 15 residues. The V gene end was trimmed by 4 bases and the J gene end by 3 bases; junction bases not matched to a gene: 4. Here the CDR3 reads CASSSTTSGSYEQYF. CDR3 nucleotides: TGTGCCAGCAGTTCCACGACTAGCGGGAGCTACGAGCAGTACTTC.

The chain employs TRBV28 and TRBJ2-7; D may be TRBD1 (5 bases). CDR3 length: 11 amino acids. Germline CDR1 MDHEN, CDR2 SYDVKM. V was pared by 6 bases and J by 3 bases, with 6 bases between. In DNA form, the CDR3 reads TGTGCCAGCAGAGGGGTCTACGAGCAGTACTTC. It codes for CASRGVYEQYF.

This clone was picked up a small number of times. The rearrangement uses TRBV5-4 and TRBJ2-3; 13 nucleotides line up with TRBD2. Germline V lookup: CDR1 SGHNT, CDR2 YYREEE (reference sequence). J lost 4 bases, V lost 1 base, and 3 bases had no gene match. The CDR3 is made up of 16 amino acids. The CDR3, as DNA: TGTGCCAGCAGCTTGCAACTAGCGGGAGGGTCAGATACGCAGTATTTT. Protein product: CASSLQLAGGSDTQYF.

CDR3 DNA sequence: TGTGCCAGCAGTTACTCCGGGACAGGGCCGTACGAGCAGTACTTC. It yields the protein CASSYSGTGPYEQYF. The chain uses TRBV6-5 and TRBJ2-7; 9 bases agree with TRBD1. Unmatched junction bases numbered 4, after V lost 0 bases and J lost 4 bases. The CDR3 has 15 amino acids. CDR1 and CDR2 from the germline V gene are MNHEY and SVGAGI.

The J gene is TRBJ1-1, the V gene TRBV6-5; the match to TRBD1 covers 7 bases. The J segment lost 0 bases and the V segment lost 6 bases, leaving 4 bases of the junction unmatched. This CDR3 has 14 residues. The germline V gene encodes CDR1 MNHEY and CDR2 SVGAGI. Here the CDR3 DNA reads TGTGCCAGCAGACTGACAGGGATGAACACTGAAGCTTTCTTT. It codes for CASRLTGMNTEAFF.

This clone appeared once. V is TRBV19 and J is TRBJ2-7; D is possibly TRBD2 (6 bases). The CDR3 spans 15 residues. Germline CDR1 LNHDA, CDR2 SQIVND (reference sequence). Trimming left V 5 bases short and J 4 bases short, with 18 bases between. The CDR3 region is CASSSGDLRSYEQYF. The CDR3 DNA reads as TGTGCCAGTAGTTCGGGGGATCTCCGATCTTACGAGCAGTACTTC.

The chain has TRBV30 and TRBJ1-4; tentative D call: TRBD1 (5 bases). This CDR3 is 16 amino acids long. The V and J ends lost 5 bases and 8 bases respectively, with 24 bases between them. The germline V gene has CDR1 GTSNPN and CDR2 SVGIG (reference sequence). The CDR3 bases are TGTGCCTGGGCCCCCAGCCGCGTCAGGGTAGAAGAAAAACTGTTTTTT. Protein sequence: CAWAPSRVRVEEKLFF.

In regard to this clone: Other DNA sequences within the sample encode an identical CDR3. The J gene is TRBJ2-3, the V gene TRBV7-2; 9 nucleotides agree with TRBD1. V trimming: 5 bases; J trimming: 2 bases; junction bases outside the gene matches: 14. Germline-derived CDR1 and CDR2 are SGHTA and FQGNSA. The CDR3 totals 18 residues. The CDR3 DNA follows: TGTGCCAGCAGCCCCGGGGCCCTAGGGACAGGGTACACAGATACGCAGTATTTT. This codes for CASSPGALGTGYTDTQYF.

The sample holds a few counts of this clone. The rearrangement uses TRBV2 and TRBJ2-7, with a possible D match to TRBD2 (6 bases). This CDR3 contains 15 residues. Trimming left V 3 bases short and J 6 bases short, with 18 bases between. Germline assignment: CDR1 SNHLY and CDR2 FYNNEI. CDR3 in amino acids: CASSERAGRVGEQYF. In DNA form, the CDR3 reads TGTGCCAGCAGTGAGAGGGCGGGAAGAGTCGGCGAGCAGTACTTC.

V is TRBV6-1 and J is TRBJ1-5; TRBD1 aligns across 12 bases. This CDR3 region has 14 residues. V lost 7 bases and J lost 5; bases outside the gene matches: 3. The germline V gene encodes CDR1 MNHNS and CDR2 SASEGT. The CDR3 DNA reads as TGTGCCAGCACCGGGACAGGGGGCTATCAGCCCCAGCATTTT. Encoded protein: CASTGTGGYQPQHF.

In DNA, the CDR3 is TGTGCCAGCAGTCCTCTAGCGGGAGGCCGCACAGATACGCAGTATTTT. Its protein product is CASSPLAGGRTDTQYF. The V gene is TRBV5-8, the J gene TRBJ2-3, with 11 bases fitting TRBD2. This CDR3 region has 16 residues. Germline assignment: CDR1 SGHTS and CDR2 YDEGEE. V lost 5 bases and J lost 1; bases outside the gene matches: 6.

The sample holds a few counts of this clone. The chain is built from TRBV25-1 and TRBJ2-2; D is possibly TRBD2 (5 bases). This CDR3 spans 14 amino acids. V was cut by 5 bases and J by 6 bases, with 13 bases left in between. Germline assignment: CDR1 MGHDK and CDR2 SYGVNS. CDR3 coding DNA: TGTGCCAGCAGTATAACTAGTAGGTCCGGGGAGCTGTTTTTT. Residues: CASSITSRSGELFF.

A few counts support this clone. The chain employs TRBV5-1 and TRBJ2-2; TRBD2 matches 11 bases. Germline V gene data show CDR1 as SGHRS and CDR2 as YFSETQ. The CDR3 runs to 15 residues. V gave up 4 bases and J gave up 11 bases; unmatched junction bases: 10. CDR3 sequence reads: CASSPRLAGNLELFF. In DNA, the CDR3 is TGCGCCAGCAGCCCGAGACTAGCGGGAAACCTAGAGCTGTTTTTT. Based on the CDR3 plus reference TRBV5-1 and TRBJ2-2, the full variable domain is KAGVTQTPRYLIKTRGQQVTLSCSPISGHRSVSWYQQTPGQGLQFLFEYFSETQRNKGNFPGRFSGRQFSNSRSEMNVSTLELGDSALYLCASSPRLAGNLELFFGEGSRLTVL.

The CDR3 region is CSVGGGGNRYTEAFF. CDR3 nucleotides: TGCAGCGTTGGGGGTGGGGGCAACAGGTACACTGAAGCTTTCTTT. V usage is TRBV29-1 and J usage is TRBJ1-1; D perhaps matches TRBD1 (6 bases). The ends were cut back, 4 bases at V and 3 bases at J, with 18 bases in the middle. In germline, CDR1 is SQVTM, CDR2 ANQGSEA. This CDR3 region has 15 residues.

The rearrangement joins TRBV27 to TRBJ2-6; TRBD2 aligns across 8 bases. CDR3 length: 19 amino acids. The germline CDR1 and CDR2 sequences are MNHEY and SMNVEV (reference sequence). V dropped 1 base and J dropped 0; count of bases not matched to a gene: 8. The chain's CDR3 is CASSLLGGGRSSGANVLTF. The CDR3 nucleotides are TGTGCCAGCAGTTTATTGGGCGGGGGGCGCAGCTCTGGGGCCAACGTCCTGACTTTC.

This clone was seen only a few times. This chain joins TRBV5-1 and TRBJ2-1; 8 bases are a match to TRBD2. Germline V gene data show CDR1 as SGHRS and CDR2 as YFSETQ. This CDR3 is 16 amino acids long. V trimming: 5 bases; J trimming: 7 bases; junction bases outside the gene matches: 14. The CDR3 spells CASRLLAADLRNEQFF. In DNA, the CDR3 is TGCGCCAGCAGGCTACTAGCGGCCGATTTGCGGAATGAGCAGTTCTTC.

The chain employs TRBV28 and TRBJ2-1; possible D gene TRBD1, 5 bases. The ends were cut back, 3 bases at V and 6 bases at J, with 15 bases in the middle. Per the germline V gene, CDR1 is MDHEN and CDR2 is SYDVKM. The CDR3 spans 15 residues. The CDR3 loop reads CASSFYTDRANEQFF. The CDR3 region has the DNA TGTGCCAGCAGTTTCTACACTGACAGAGCCAATGAGCAGTTCTTC.

This clone has just a few counts. The V call is TRBV6-5, the J call TRBJ2-5, with D maybe TRBD2 (5 bases). V dropped 7 bases and J dropped 7 bases, with 19 bases sitting between them. The CDR3 has 14 amino acids. Germline lookup yields CDR1 MNHEY and CDR2 SVGAGI. CDR3: CASTYSVTWGTQYF. CDR3 sequence (DNA): TGTGCCAGCACCTATAGCGTCACCTGGGGGACCCAGTACTTC.

The V gene is TRBV11-2, the J gene TRBJ2-3; 8 bases align to TRBD2. CDR1 SGHAT and CDR2 FQNNGV come from the germline V gene. J was trimmed by 2 bases and V by 5 bases; bases with no gene match: 12. The CDR3 is 17 residues long. The CDR3 DNA sequence: TGTGCCAGCAGCCGATATAATCTAGCGGGTCTCACAGATACGCAGTATTTT. Protein sequence: CASSRYNLAGLTDTQYF.

The table lists this clone with a few counts. The CDR3 sequence is CASSIVTGNSYEQYF. The CDR3, as DNA: TGTGCCAGCAGCATCGTGACAGGGAACTCCTACGAGCAGTACTTC. The J gene is TRBJ2-7, the V gene TRBV4-2; 7 nucleotides match TRBD1. Unmatched junction bases numbered 7, after V lost 5 bases and J lost 0 bases. The CDR3 sequence is 15 residues long. Germline CDR1 is LGHNA and CDR2 is YNFKEQ.

This clone turned up a few times. The chain combines TRBV28 with TRBJ2-4; D is unclear. V lost 2 bases to trimming and J lost 6 bases, with 5 bases between them. CDR3 length: 12 amino acids. Per germline, CDR1 MDHEN and CDR2 SYDVKM. The CDR3 DNA is TGTGCCAGCAGTTTACTAGGAAACATTCAGTACTTC. This codes for CASSLLGNIQYF.